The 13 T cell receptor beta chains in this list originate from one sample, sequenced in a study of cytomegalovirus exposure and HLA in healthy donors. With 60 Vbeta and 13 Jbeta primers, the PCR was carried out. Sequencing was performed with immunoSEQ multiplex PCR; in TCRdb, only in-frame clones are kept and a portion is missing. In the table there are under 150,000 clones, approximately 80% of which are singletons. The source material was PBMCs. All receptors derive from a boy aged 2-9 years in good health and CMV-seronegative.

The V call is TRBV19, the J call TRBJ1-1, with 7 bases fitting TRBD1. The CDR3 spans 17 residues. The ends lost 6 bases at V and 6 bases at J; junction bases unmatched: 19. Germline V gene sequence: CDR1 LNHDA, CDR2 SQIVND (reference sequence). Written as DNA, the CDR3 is TGTGCCAGTAGCACACCCCCGACAGGGAGTGGTGTCGCTGAAGCTTTCTTT. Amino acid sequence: CASSTPPTGSGVAEAFF. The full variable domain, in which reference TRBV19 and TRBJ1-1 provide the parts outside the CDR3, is DGGITQSPKYLFRKEGQNVTLSCEQNLNHDAMYWYRQDPGQGLRLIYYSQIVNDFQKGDIAEGYSVSREKKESFPLTVTSAQKNPTAFYLCASSTPPTGSGVAEAFFGQGTRLTVV.

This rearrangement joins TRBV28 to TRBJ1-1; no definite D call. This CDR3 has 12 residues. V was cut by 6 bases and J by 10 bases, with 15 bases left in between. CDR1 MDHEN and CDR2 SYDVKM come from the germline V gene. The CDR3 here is CASSQSGLRAFF. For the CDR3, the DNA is TGTGCCAGCAGCCAATCGGGGTTGCGAGCTTTCTTT.

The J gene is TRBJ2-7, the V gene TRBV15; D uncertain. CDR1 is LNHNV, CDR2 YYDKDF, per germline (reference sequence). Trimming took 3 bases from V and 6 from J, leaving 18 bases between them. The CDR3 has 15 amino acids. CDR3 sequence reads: CATSRRSQGSSEQYF. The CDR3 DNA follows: TGTGCCACCAGCAGGAGGTCACAAGGCTCGAGCGAGCAGTACTTC. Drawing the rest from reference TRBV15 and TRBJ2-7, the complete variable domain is DAMVIQNPRYQVTQFGKPVTLSCSQTLNHNVMYWYQQKSSQAPKLLFHYYDKDFNNEADTPDNFQSRRPNTSFCFLDIRSPGLGDTAMYLCATSRRSQGSSEQYFGPGTRLTVT.

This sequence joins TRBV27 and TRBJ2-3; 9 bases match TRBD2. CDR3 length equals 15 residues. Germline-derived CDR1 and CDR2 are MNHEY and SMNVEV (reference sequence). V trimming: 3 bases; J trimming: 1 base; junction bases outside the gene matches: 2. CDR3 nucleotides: TGTGCCAGCAGTTTCCTAGCGGGACGCACAGATACGCAGTATTTT. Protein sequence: CASSFLAGRTDTQYF.

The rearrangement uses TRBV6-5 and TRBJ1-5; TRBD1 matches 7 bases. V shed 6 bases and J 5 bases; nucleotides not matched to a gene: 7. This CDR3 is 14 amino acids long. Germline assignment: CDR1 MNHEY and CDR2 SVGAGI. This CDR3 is CASSQDRDHQPQHF. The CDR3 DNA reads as TGTGCCAGCAGCCAAGACAGGGACCATCAGCCCCAGCATTTT.

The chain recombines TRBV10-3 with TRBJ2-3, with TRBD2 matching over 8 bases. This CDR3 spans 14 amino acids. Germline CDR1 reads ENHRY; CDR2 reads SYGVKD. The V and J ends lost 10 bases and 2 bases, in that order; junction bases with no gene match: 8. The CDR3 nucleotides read TGTGCCACCGGAAGACTAGCGCCCACAGATACGCAGTATTTT. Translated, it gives CATGRLAPTDTQYF.

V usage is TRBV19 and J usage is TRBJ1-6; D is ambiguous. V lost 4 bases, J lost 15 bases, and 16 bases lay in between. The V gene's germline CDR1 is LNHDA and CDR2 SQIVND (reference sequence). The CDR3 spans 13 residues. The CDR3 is CASSTSGRGVLHF. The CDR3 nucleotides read TGTGCCAGTAGTACTTCAGGTCGCGGGGTCCTCCACTTT. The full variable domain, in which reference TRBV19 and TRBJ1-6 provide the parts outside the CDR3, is DGGITQSPKYLFRKEGQNVTLSCEQNLNHDAMYWYRQDPGQGLRLIYYSQIVNDFQKGDIAEGYSVSREKKESFPLTVTSAQKNPTAFYLCASSTSGRGVLHFGNGTRLTVT.

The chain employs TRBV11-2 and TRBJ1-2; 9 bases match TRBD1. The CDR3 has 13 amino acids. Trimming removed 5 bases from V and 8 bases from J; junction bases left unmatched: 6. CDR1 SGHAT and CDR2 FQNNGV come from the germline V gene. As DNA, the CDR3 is TGTGCCAGCAGCCCGGACAGGGGAAGCGGCTACACCTTC. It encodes CASSPDRGSGYTF.

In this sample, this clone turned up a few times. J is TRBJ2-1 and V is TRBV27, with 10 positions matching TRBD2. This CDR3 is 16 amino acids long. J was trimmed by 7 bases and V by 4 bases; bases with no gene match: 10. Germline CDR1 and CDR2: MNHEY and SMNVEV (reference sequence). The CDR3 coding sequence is TGTGCCAGCAGTTCCCTGGGGGTAGCGGGGGGTAATGAGCAGTTCTTC. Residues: CASSSLGVAGGNEQFF.

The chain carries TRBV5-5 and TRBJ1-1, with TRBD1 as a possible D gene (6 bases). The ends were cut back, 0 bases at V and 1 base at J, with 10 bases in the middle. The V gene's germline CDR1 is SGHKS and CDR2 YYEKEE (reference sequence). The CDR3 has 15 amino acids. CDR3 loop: CASSLEGVANTEAFF. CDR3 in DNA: TGTGCCAGCAGCTTGGAGGGGGTCGCGAACACTGAAGCTTTCTTT.

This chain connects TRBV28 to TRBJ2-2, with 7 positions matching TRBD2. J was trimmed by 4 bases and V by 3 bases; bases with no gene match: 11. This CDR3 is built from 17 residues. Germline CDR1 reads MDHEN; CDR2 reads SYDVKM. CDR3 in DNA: TGTGCCAGCAGTTTCTTGGGACTCAAGCGGGGCACCGGGGAGCTGTTTTTT. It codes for CASSFLGLKRGTGELFF.

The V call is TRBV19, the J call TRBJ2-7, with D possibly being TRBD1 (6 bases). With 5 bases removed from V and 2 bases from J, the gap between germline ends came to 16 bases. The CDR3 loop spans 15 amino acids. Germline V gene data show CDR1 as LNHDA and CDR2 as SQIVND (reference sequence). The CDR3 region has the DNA TGTGCCAGTAGTGTACAAGACAGGTTGCCCTACGAGCAGTACTTC. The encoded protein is CASSVQDRLPYEQYF.

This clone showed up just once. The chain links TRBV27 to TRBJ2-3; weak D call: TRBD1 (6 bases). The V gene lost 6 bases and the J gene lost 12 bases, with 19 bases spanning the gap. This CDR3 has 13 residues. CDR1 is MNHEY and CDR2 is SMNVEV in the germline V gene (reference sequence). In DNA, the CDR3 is TGTGCCAGCAGCTCTCAGGGGAGCCCCTCTCAGTATTTT. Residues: CASSSQGSPSQYF.